This T cell receptor beta chain was captured in a study of CD8 T cells in ankylosing spondylitis. In germline, CDR1 is MGHDK, CDR2 SYGVNS. The length of the CDR3 is 13 residues. V was trimmed by 8 bases and J by 11 bases, leaving 19 bases between them. A single record per CDR3 protein comes from TCRdb applying MiXCR to the 5' RACE reads. The data show some 240,000 distinct CDR3 sequences, about 9.1% seen once. As regards this clonotype: As yet, its antigen is unknown.

Findings and caveats of the study: Before this, some motif variants had been reported in reactive arthritis synovial fluid and blood. CD8+ disease-linked clones were present at relatively low frequencies in blood.

The sequenced sample was blood, either unsorted or a sorted T cell fraction (not recorded which). This clonotype was obtained from a male donor with ankylosing spondylitis or in good health (not recorded which). The genes are TRBV25-1 and TRBJ2-4; D might be TRBD2 (5 bases). In nucleotides, the CDR3 is TGTGCCAGCGTTTCGACCCTCGCCGGGGTTCAGTACTTC. It translates to CASVSTLAGVQYF.